A selection of T cell receptor beta chains follows, all from one sample in a study of human T cells and chemical hapten exposure. TCRdb itself ran the RACE reads through MiXCR, one entry per CDR3 protein. The sample includes about 340,000 distinct CDR3 sequences, around 7% seen only once; the top ten take 7.5% to 8.5%. Material: whole blood, obtained in connection with sensitization to the hapten diphenylcyclopropenone (DPC). These receptors were obtained from a woman between 18 and 29 years old with alopecia areata. Some clones in this sample may be carry-over from other donors' samples. Each CDR3 is given with its conserved first and last residue. A D gene is named only where the DNA matches it firmly. Clone size is shown for a subset of rows, as once, few, many or a class of expanded clone.

D gene,clone size,V gene,J gene,CDR3 DNA,CDR3 protein
-,many,TRBV7-2,TRBJ1-1,TGTGCCAGCAGCTTAGATAATGGAGGGGAAGCTTTCTTT,CASSLDNGGEAFF
TRBD2,-,TRBV4-3,TRBJ2-3,TGCGCCAGCAGCTTTAGCGGGGGGGCCGGAGATACGCAGTATTTT,CASSFSGGAGDTQYF
-,few,TRBV3-1,TRBJ2-2,TGTGCCAGCAGCCATAGTAACCAAGAACACCGGGAGCTGTTTTTT,CASSHSNQEHRELFF
-,-,TRBV12-3/TRBV12-4,TRBJ2-5,TGTGCCAGCATCCTTTCCCCGGGGCCCCCACCCCAGTACTTC,CASILSPGPPPQYF
-,many,TRBV7-2,TRBJ1-2,TGTGCCAGCGGGGGTAGCTATGGCTACACCTTC,CASGGSYGYTF
-,few,TRBV29-1,TRBJ1-2,TGCAGCGTTGTGGACAGCACTAACTATGGCTACACCTTC,CSVVDSTNYGYTF
TRBD2,many,TRBV6-2/TRBV6-3,TRBJ2-3,TGTGCCAGCAGTTACTCGCAGGGAGGGTACAGAACAGATACGCAGTATTTT,CASSYSQGGYRTDTQYF
-,few,TRBV7-8,TRBJ2-2,TGTGCCAGCTTACCTCCAATACAGGGCCACACCGGGGAGCTGTTTTTT,CASLPPIQGHTGELFF
-,many,TRBV2,TRBJ1-1,TGTGCCAGCAGTGAATCCCCTAACACTGAAGCTTTCTTT,CASSESPNTEAFF
-,-,TRBV15,TRBJ2-2,TGTGCCACCAGCCAAGGCAGCGACGGGGAGCTGTTTTTT,CATSQGSDGELFF
TRBD2,-,TRBV5-1,TRBJ2-5,TGCGCCAGCTCTAGCGGGGGGGCCTCCCAAGAGACCCAGTACTTC,CASSSGGASQETQYF
-,-,TRBV12-3/TRBV12-4,TRBJ2-1,TGTGCCAGCAGTTTAAGTCCTAGCAGGGGATTTGAGCAGTTCTTC,CASSLSPSRGFEQFF
-,-,TRBV20-1,TRBJ2-3,TGCAGTGCTAGATACGGAGTGGGCCCAGATACGCAGTATTTT,CSARYGVGPDTQYF
-,many,TRBV24-1,TRBJ2-2,TGTGCCACCAGTGACAGGGTCACCGGGGAGCTGTTTTTT,CATSDRVTGELFF
-,few,TRBV24-1,TRBJ2-3,TGTGCCACCAGTGTTCTTGGGGATACAGATACGCAGTATTTT,CATSVLGDTDTQYF
-,few,TRBV20-1,TRBJ1-2,TGCAGTGCTAGAGATCAGAGGGGGTCCCGCTATGACACCTTC,CSARDQRGSRYDTF
TRBD2,few,TRBV5-1,TRBJ2-3,TGCGCCAGCAGCTCAATTAAGACTAGCGGGGGAACAGATACGCAGTATTTT,CASSSIKTSGGTDTQYF
-,few,TRBV7-2,TRBJ2-3,TGTGCCAGCAGCTTCGTGTGGGCTAGAAGGGATACGCAGTATTTT,CASSFVWARRDTQYF
TRBD1,many,TRBV5-6,TRBJ1-2,TGTGCCAGCAGCTCTGGGGCCTGGGACAGATCTTTCTATGGCTACACCTTC,CASSSGAWDRSFYGYTF
-,many,TRBV11-2,TRBJ1-4,TGTGCCAGCAGCTTATTCCAGCTAGATGAAAAACTGTTTTTT,CASSLFQLDEKLFF
-,few,TRBV2,TRBJ2-1,TGTGCCAGCAGTGTTCGCGGGGACTCCTACAATGAGCAGTTCTTC,CASSVRGDSYNEQFF
-,-,TRBV6-5,TRBJ1-2,TGTGCCAGCAGCCACCGGGCCCCGGTGCGGGGCTACACCTTC,CASSHRAPVRGYTF
TRBD2,few,TRBV20-1,TRBJ2-1,TGCAGTGCTAGCGGGACTAGCTTCATCGATGAGCAGTTCTTC,CSASGTSFIDEQFF
-,-,TRBV10-3,TRBJ1-2,TGTGCCATCAGTGGGCCGAAAGGGAAGGGCAGCTCTAACTATGGCTACACCTTC,CAISGPKGKGSSNYGYTF
-,-,TRBV2,TRBJ2-6,TGTGCCAGCGAATTTGTGGCTGGGGCCAACGTCCTGACTTTC,CASEFVAGANVLTF
-,few,TRBV6-6,TRBJ1-5,TGTGCCAGCACCAAAGGTAGGGGTGGCAATCAGCCCCAGCATTTT,CASTKGRGGNQPQHF
TRBD1,few,TRBV12-3/TRBV12-4,TRBJ2-4,TGTGCCAGCAGCCCAAGGGGGCGAGACATTCAGTACTTC,CASSPRGRDIQYF
-,few,TRBV6-2/TRBV6-3,TRBJ1-5,TGTGCCAGCAGTCCCCGGCCGGGGGGGGATCAGCCCCAGCATTTT,CASSPRPGGDQPQHF